One and the same sample provided the 21 T cell receptor beta chains below, sequenced in a study of CD8 T cells in ankylosing spondylitis. TCRdb reprocessed the 5' RACE reads with MiXCR, giving one entry per CDR3 protein. This sample has 250,000 or so distinct CDR3 sequences, with approximately 24% found just once. The source material was blood, either unsorted or a sorted T cell fraction (not recorded which). These receptors came from a male donor with ankylosing spondylitis or in good health (not recorded which).

The rearrangement joins TRBV5-4 to TRBJ2-2, with D perhaps being TRBD1 or TRBD2 (5 bases each). CDR3 length: 15 residues. V gave up 4 bases and J gave up 4 bases, with 14 bases separating them. Germline V CDR1 and CDR2: SGHNT, YYREEE (reference sequence). CDR3 DNA sequence: TGTGCCAGCAGCACCCCCGGGACGGGCACCGGGGAGCTGTTTTTT. Translated, it gives CASSTPGTGTGELFF.

The chain joins TRBV20-1 to TRBJ1-6, with D tentatively TRBD1 (6 bases). CDR3 length: 15 residues. Germline V gives CDR1 DFQATT, CDR2 SNEGSKA (reference sequence). V was pared by 0 bases and J by 10 bases, with 16 bases between. The chain's CDR3 is CSARDREIGGSPLHF. The CDR3, as DNA: TGCAGTGCTAGAGATCGAGAGATAGGGGGATCACCCCTCCACTTT.

The chain is built from TRBV7-2 and TRBJ2-3; D may correspond to TRBD1 or TRBD2 (6 bases each). V was clipped by 8 bases and J by 8 bases, with 17 bases between them. CDR1 is SGHTA and CDR2 is FQGNSA in the germline V gene. This CDR3 has 13 residues. In DNA form, the CDR3 reads TGTGCCAGCCTTGGGGGGCGGGGTGGTACGCAGTATTTT. It codes for CASLGGRGGTQYF.

This clonotype was detected ten times or more. The chain couples TRBV5-1 to TRBJ2-1; D might be TRBD2 (7 bases). CDR1 SGHRS and CDR2 YFSETQ come from the germline V gene. The CDR3 sequence is 17 residues long. The V end lost 0 bases, the J end lost 0 bases, and 13 bases lay between the germline ends. DNA for the CDR3: TGCGCCAGCAGCTTGGTCGGGGGGCACAGCTCCTACAATGAGCAGTTCTTC. Residues: CASSLVGGHSSYNEQFF. Full variable domain (remainder filled in from reference TRBV5-1 and TRBJ2-1): KAGVTQTPRYLIKTRGQQVTLSCSPISGHRSVSWYQQTPGQGLQFLFEYFSETQRNKGNFPGRFSGRQFSNSRSEMNVSTLELGDSALYLCASSLVGGHSSYNEQFFGPGTRLTVL.

This sequence joins TRBV18 and TRBJ2-3; TRBD2 agrees at 13 bases. Per germline, CDR1 KGHSH and CDR2 LQKENI. The CDR3 sequence is 18 residues long. The V and J ends lost 3 bases and 1 base, in that order; junction bases with no gene match: 7. The CDR3 bases are TGTGCCAGCTCACCTTGGACTAGCGGGGGTCCCGGCACAGATACGCAGTATTTT. It specifies CASSPWTSGGPGTDTQYF.

The sample holds many counts of this clonotype. CDR3 DNA: TGCGCCAGCAAATCCGCTAGCGGGGGCCGCTCCTACAATGAGCAGTTCTTC. Translating gives CASKSASGGRSYNEQFF. The rearrangement joins TRBV10-2 to TRBJ2-1; TRBD2 matches 10 bases. Germline V gene data show CDR1 as WSHSY and CDR2 as SAAADI. The V gene end was trimmed by 7 bases and the J gene end by 0 bases; junction bases not matched to a gene: 9. This CDR3 contains 17 residues.

This chain uses TRBV20-1 with TRBJ2-1, with 16 bases that match TRBD2. V trimming: 5 bases; J trimming: 6 bases; junction bases outside the gene matches: 7. Germline V CDR1 and CDR2: DFQATT, SNEGSKA (reference sequence). The CDR3 has 16 residues. CDR3 region: CSAADGTSGGVNEQFF. CDR3 bases: TGCAGTGCTGCGGACGGGACTAGCGGGGGGGTCAATGAGCAGTTCTTC.

This clonotype was recorded many times. J is TRBJ2-7 and V is TRBV20-1; perhaps TRBD2 as D (6 bases). Trimming shortened V by 0 bases and J by 3 bases, and 12 bases separated the two germline ends. Germline V CDR1 and CDR2: DFQATT, SNEGSKA (reference sequence). This CDR3 region has 14 residues. The CDR3 DNA is TGCAGTGCTAGAGATCGAGGCGGGGACTACGAGCAGTACTTC. It encodes CSARDRGGDYEQYF.

This clonotype was recorded once. V gene TRBV9 combines with J gene TRBJ2-2; D possibly uses TRBD1 or TRBD2 (5 bases each). Trimming cost V 6 bases and J 4 bases, with 16 bases left between them. From germline, CDR1 is SGDLS and CDR2 YYNGEE. The CDR3 has 15 amino acids. The CDR3 sequence is CASTRDPLGTGELFF. The CDR3 region has the DNA TGTGCCAGCACCCGGGACCCCCTAGGCACCGGGGAGCTGTTTTTT. Together with reference TRBV9 and TRBJ2-2, the CDR3 gives the full variable domain: DSGVTQTPKHLITATGQRVTLRCSPRSGDLSVYWYQQSLDQGLQFLIQYYNGEERAKGNILERFSAQQFPDLHSELNLSSLELGDSALYFCASTRDPLGTGELFFGEGSRLTVL.

This clonotype has a count of ten or more. The chain is built from TRBV4-2 and TRBJ2-2; unclear D gene. Germline CDR1 LGHNA, CDR2 YNFKEQ. The CDR3 runs 15 residues. V lost 3 bases to trimming and J lost 7 bases, with 15 bases between them. CDR3 bases: TGTGCCAGCAGCCAGACCGAATGGTTGGGCGGGGAGCTGTTTTTT. Its protein product is CASSQTEWLGGELFF.

The rearrangement links TRBV5-1 to TRBJ2-7; the D call may be TRBD1 or TRBD2 (5 bases each). The CDR3 extends over 15 amino acids. V dropped 2 bases and J dropped 5 bases, with 17 bases sitting between them. Per germline, CDR1 SGHRS and CDR2 YFSETQ. The CDR3 loop is CASSFEDKGVDEQYF. CDR3 coding DNA: TGCGCCAGCAGCTTTGAGGACAAGGGAGTGGACGAGCAGTACTTC.

This rearrangement joins TRBV5-5 to TRBJ1-1; D unresolved. The germline V gene has CDR1 SGHKS and CDR2 YYEKEE (reference sequence). Trimming pared 7 bases from V and 0 bases from J, leaving 10 bases between. This CDR3 spans 13 amino acids. CDR3 DNA: TGTGCCAGCGGTTGGGGTGTGAACACTGAAGCTTTCTTT. This gives the protein CASGWGVNTEAFF.

V and J are TRBV20-1 and TRBJ2-1, with a possible D match to TRBD2 (5 bases). The CDR3 contains 13 residues. Germline V gives CDR1 DFQATT, CDR2 SNEGSKA (reference sequence). The V end was cut by 2 bases, the J end by 4 bases, with 9 bases between. CDR3: CSARPGVYNEQFF. The CDR3 DNA follows: TGCAGTGCTAGACCCGGGGTATACAATGAGCAGTTCTTC.

The chain has TRBV20-1 and TRBJ1-1; D is unclear. Germline values: CDR1 DFQATT, CDR2 SNEGSKA (reference sequence). Trimming removed 6 bases at V and 1 base at J, with 12 bases between. There are 13 residues in the CDR3. CDR3 sequence: CSAPPIGNTEAFF. CDR3 in DNA: TGCAGTGCCCCCCCGATTGGGAACACTGAAGCTTTCTTT.

In its sample, this clonotype was seen a few times. V is TRBV20-1 and J is TRBJ2-7; TRBD2 matches 14 bases. CDR1 and CDR2 (germline): DFQATT, SNEGSKA (reference sequence). The V and J ends lost 1 base and 2 bases, in that order; junction bases with no gene match: 7. This CDR3 region has 17 residues. The CDR3 bases are TGCAGTGCTAGAGGAGGGACTAGCGGGGGTGGTCCCTACGAGCAGTACTTC. Translated: CSARGGTSGGGPYEQYF.

This clonotype has a count of ten or more. The chain is built from TRBV5-1 and TRBJ1-3; 7 positions match TRBD1. The CDR3 runs to 14 residues. CDR1 is SGHRS and CDR2 is YFSETQ in the germline V gene. V lost 8 bases, J lost 0 bases, and 5 bases stayed unmatched. The CDR3 bases are TGCGCCAGTCGGGACAGAAACTCTGGAAACACCATATATTTT. Translated, it gives CASRDRNSGNTIYF. Complete variable domain (other parts from reference TRBV5-1 and TRBJ1-3): KAGVTQTPRYLIKTRGQQVTLSCSPISGHRSVSWYQQTPGQGLQFLFEYFSETQRNKGNFPGRFSGRQFSNSRSEMNVSTLELGDSALYLCASRDRNSGNTIYFGEGSWLTVV.

The sample holds many counts of this clonotype. The chain joins TRBV30 to TRBJ1-2, with D possibly matching TRBD1 (5 bases). The length of the CDR3 is 13 residues. Per the germline V gene, CDR1 is GTSNPN and CDR2 is SVGIG (reference sequence). Trimming stripped 0 bases from V and 0 bases from J, with 5 bases between. The CDR3 DNA reads TGTGCCTGGAGTGTACAGGCTAACTATGGCTACACCTTC. Translated, it gives CAWSVQANYGYTF.

This sequence joins TRBV27 and TRBJ2-4, with no clear D. The ends were cut back, 5 bases at V and 0 bases at J, with 14 bases in the middle. This CDR3 region has 16 residues. Looked up from germline, CDR1 is MNHEY and CDR2 is SMNVEV (reference sequence). The CDR3 DNA follows: TGTGCCAGCAGTCCCCGACTGCTCCTAGCCAAAAACATTCAGTACTTC. Protein: CASSPRLLLAKNIQYF.

In this sample, this clonotype turned up many times. The chain employs TRBV12-3 or TRBV12-4 and TRBJ1-2; D is possibly TRBD1 (6 bases). The V end was cut by 4 bases, the J end by 5 bases, with 8 bases between. The CDR3 spans 12 residues. The CDR3 coding sequence is TGTGCCAGCAGTTCGCAGGGGTATGGCTACACCTTC. Translating gives CASSSQGYGYTF.

This clonotype was found a few times. V gene TRBV5-5 combines with J gene TRBJ1-2; the D gene is possibly TRBD1 (6 bases). The germline gives CDR1 SGHKS, CDR2 YYEKEE (reference sequence). Trimming removed 3 bases at V and 1 base at J, with 7 bases between. The CDR3 extends over 13 amino acids. This CDR3 is CASSSDSNYGYTF. CDR3 nucleotide sequence: TGTGCCAGCAGCTCGGACAGTAACTATGGCTACACCTTC.

The chain couples TRBV10-3 to TRBJ2-1; 9 bases match TRBD2. The CDR3 extends over 15 amino acids. Germline V gene sequence: CDR1 ENHRY, CDR2 SYGVKD. V was clipped by 6 bases and J by 0 bases; unmatched bases: 3. This CDR3 reads CAISRTSASYNEQFF. Written as DNA, the CDR3 is TGTGCCATCAGCCGGACTAGCGCCTCCTACAATGAGCAGTTCTTC.